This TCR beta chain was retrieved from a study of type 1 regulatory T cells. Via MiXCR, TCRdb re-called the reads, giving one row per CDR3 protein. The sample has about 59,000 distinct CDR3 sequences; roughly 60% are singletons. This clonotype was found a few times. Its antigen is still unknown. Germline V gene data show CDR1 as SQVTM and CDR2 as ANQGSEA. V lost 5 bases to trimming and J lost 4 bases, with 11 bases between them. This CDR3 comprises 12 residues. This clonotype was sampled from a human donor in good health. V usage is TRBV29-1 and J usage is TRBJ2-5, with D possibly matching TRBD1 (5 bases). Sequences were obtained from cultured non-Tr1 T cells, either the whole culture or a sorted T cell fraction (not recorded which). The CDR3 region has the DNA TGCAGCGTTACCCAGGGCCGAGAGACCCAGTACTTC. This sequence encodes CSVTQGRETQYF.